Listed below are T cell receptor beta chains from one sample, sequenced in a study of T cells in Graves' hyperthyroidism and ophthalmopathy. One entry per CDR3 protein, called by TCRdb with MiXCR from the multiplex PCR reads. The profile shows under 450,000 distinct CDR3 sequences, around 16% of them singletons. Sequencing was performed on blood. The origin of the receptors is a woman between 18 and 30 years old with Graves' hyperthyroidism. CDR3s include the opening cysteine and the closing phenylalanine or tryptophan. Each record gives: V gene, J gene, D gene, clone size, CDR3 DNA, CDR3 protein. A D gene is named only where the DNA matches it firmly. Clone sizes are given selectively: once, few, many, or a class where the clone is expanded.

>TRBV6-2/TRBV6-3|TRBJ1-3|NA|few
TGTGCCAGCAGTTACTCTAATCCACCCAACGACTCTGGAAACACCATATATTTT
CASSYSNPPNDSGNTIYF
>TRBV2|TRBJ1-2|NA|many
TGTGCCAGCAGTGAGAACCCAGGAACGATCTATGGCTACACCTTC
CASSENPGTIYGYTF
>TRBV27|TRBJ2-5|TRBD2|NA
TGTGCCAGCAGTTTAAGGGATAGGCGGGGGTCCCAAGAGACCCAGTACTTC
CASSLRDRRGSQETQYF
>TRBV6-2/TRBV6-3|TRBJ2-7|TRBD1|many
TGTGCCAGCATTATGGACAGGGGGTCCTACGAGCAGTACTTC
CASIMDRGSYEQYF
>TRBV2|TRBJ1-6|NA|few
TGTGCCAGCAGTCGGGGTTTGGGGATTAATTCACCCCTCCACTTT
CASSRGLGINSPLHF
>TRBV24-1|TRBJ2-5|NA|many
TGTGCCACCAGTGTTCCAGGGGACGTAGGAGAGACCCAGTACTTC
CATSVPGDVGETQYF
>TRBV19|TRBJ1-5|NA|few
TGTGCCAGTAGTCTCAGACCTCCGAGGCTTAGCAATCAGCCCCAGCATTTT
CASSLRPPRLSNQPQHF
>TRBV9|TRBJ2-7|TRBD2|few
TGTGCCAGCAGCGCAAGCGGGAGAGGATACGAGCAGTACTTC
CASSASGRGYEQYF
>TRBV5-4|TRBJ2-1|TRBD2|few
TGTGCCAGCAGCTTGGCCTGGCGGGGGGGGTTCAATGAGCAGTTCTTC
CASSLAWRGGFNEQFF
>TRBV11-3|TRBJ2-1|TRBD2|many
TGTGCCAGCAGCTTAGCTAGCGGGATTGGCAATGAGCAGTTCTTC
CASSLASGIGNEQFF
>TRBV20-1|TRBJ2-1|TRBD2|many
TGCAGTGCTCGACTAGCGGGGTCGGACTACAATGAGCAGTTCTTC
CSARLAGSDYNEQFF
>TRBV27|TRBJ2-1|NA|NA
TGTGCCAGCAGTTTGATCGGGACTGAGGAAAATGAGCAGTTCTTC
CASSLIGTEENEQFF
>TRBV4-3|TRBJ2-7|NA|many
TGCGCCAGCAGCCAGCTGACAGGATACGAGCAGTACTTC
CASSQLTGYEQYF
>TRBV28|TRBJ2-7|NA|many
TGTGCCAGCAGTTTACTTACGGACTCCTACGAGCAGTACTTC
CASSLLTDSYEQYF
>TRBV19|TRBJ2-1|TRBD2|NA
TGTGCCAGTATTGGCCGCCTAGCGGGGAACAATGAGCAGTTCTTC
CASIGRLAGNNEQFF
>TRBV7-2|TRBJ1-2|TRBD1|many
TGTGCCAGCAGCTTTCCAGGGGGCGTGGGGGTGAGGGGCTACACCTTC
CASSFPGGVGVRGYTF
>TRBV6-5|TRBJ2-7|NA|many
TGTGCCAGCAGTTGGGGGCGCAACGAGCAGTACTTC
CASSWGRNEQYF
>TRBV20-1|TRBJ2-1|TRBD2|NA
TGCAGTGCTAGACGACTAGCGGGCATCCTTTACAATGAGCAGTTCTTC
CSARRLAGILYNEQFF
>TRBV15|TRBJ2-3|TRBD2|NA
TGTGCCACCAGCAGGCGCCTGGAGCCGGGCGGGAGTAATACGCAGTATTTT
CATSRRLEPGGSNTQYF
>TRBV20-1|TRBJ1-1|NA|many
TGCAGTGCTAGGAGAGAGATGGTCACTGAAGCTTTCTTT
CSARREMVTEAFF
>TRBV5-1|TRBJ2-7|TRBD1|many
TGCGCCAGCAGCGCGGGACAGGGGTCTCTTGTTTTCTCCTACGAGCAGTACTTC
CASSAGQGSLVFSYEQYF
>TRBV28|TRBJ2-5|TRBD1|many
TGTGCCAGCAGCCCCGCCCGGGACAGGGGAGAGACCCAGTACTTC
CASSPARDRGETQYF
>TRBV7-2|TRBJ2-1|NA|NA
TGTGCCAGCAGCTTAGTCCGGGACGCCAATGAGCAGTTCTTC
CASSLVRDANEQFF
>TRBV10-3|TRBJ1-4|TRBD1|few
TGTGCCATCAGTGAGTATGGGACAGACAATGAAAAACTGTTTTTT
CAISEYGTDNEKLFF
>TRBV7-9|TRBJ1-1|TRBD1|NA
TGTGCCAGCAGCCCCCGGGACAGCCGATCTGAAGCTTTCTTT
CASSPRDSRSEAFF
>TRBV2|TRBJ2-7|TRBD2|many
TGTGCCAGCAGTGAAGATAGGGGACTAGCGGGAGGGAGAATCTACGAGCAGTACTTC
CASSEDRGLAGGRIYEQYF
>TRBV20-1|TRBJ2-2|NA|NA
TGCAGTGCTAGAGGAGTCGGGTTGGACACCGGGGAGCTGTTTTTT
CSARGVGLDTGELFF
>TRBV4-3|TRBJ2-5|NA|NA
TGCGCCAGCAGCCAAGAGATAGGTCGGCCCAATGAGGCCCAGTACTTC
CASSQEIGRPNEAQYF
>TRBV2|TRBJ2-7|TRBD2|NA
TGTGCCAGCCGACCTGGACTAGCCAGCGAGCAGTACTTC
CASRPGLASEQYF
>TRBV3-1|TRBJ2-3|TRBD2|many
TGTGCCAGCAGCCAAGATACTCATAGCGGGAAGTCAGATACGCAGTATTTT
CASSQDTHSGKSDTQYF
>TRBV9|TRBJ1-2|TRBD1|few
TGTGCCAGCAGCGTTGGGACAGGTCGCTTAGGCTACACCTTC
CASSVGTGRLGYTF
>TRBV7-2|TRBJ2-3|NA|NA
TGTGCCAGCAGCTCCGGGTCCACAGATACGCAGTATTTT
CASSSGSTDTQYF